This T cell receptor beta chain was retrieved from a study of naive and memory T cell subsets. Study-level findings and limits: Between naive and memory subsets, TCR abundance power law exponents differed. Each distinct alpha or beta sequence counts as one clonotype. Especially in CD8 cells, naive repertoires contained a few larger clonotypes, possibly CD45RA-re-expressing memory cells.

As regards this clonotype: Its target is not known.

From germline, CDR1 is SGHTA and CDR2 FQGTGA. The CDR3 spans 15 residues. The V gene end was trimmed by 3 bases and the J gene end by 4 bases; junction bases not matched to a gene: 7. Two oligonucleotides, mixed equimolar, formed the beta constant-region primer covering TRBC1 and TRBC2. Ligated cDNA was amplified by four rounds of PCR with nested alpha and beta constant-region primers and SP2. TCRdb processed the UMI-ligation and nested PCR reads anew with MiXCR; each CDR3 protein has one entry. The data contain 150,000 or so distinct CDR3 sequences, roughly 22% of them singletons. The source of this sequence is a human donor in good health. The chain carries TRBV7-3 and TRBJ2-3; 7 nucleotides align to TRBD2. Source material: naive CD4+ T cells from blood. The CDR3 region has the DNA TGTGCCAGCAGCTTCGCGGGAGAAGGGTCAGATACGCAGTATTTT. Encoded protein: CASSFAGEGSDTQYF.